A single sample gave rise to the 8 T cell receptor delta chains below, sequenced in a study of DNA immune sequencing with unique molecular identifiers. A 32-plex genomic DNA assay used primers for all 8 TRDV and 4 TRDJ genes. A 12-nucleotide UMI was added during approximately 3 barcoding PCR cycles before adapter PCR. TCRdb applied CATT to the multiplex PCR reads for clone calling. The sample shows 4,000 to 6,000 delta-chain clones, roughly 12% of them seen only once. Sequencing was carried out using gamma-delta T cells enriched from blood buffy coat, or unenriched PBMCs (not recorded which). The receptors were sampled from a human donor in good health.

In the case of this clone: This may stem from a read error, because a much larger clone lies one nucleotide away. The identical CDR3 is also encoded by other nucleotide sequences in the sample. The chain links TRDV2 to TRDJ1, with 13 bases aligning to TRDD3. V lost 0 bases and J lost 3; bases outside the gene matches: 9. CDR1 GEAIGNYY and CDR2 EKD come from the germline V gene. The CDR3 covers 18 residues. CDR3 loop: CACDTVNDWGIRPDKLIF. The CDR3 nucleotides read TGTGCCTGTGACACCGTTAACGACTGGGGGATACGTCCCGATAAACTCATCTTT.

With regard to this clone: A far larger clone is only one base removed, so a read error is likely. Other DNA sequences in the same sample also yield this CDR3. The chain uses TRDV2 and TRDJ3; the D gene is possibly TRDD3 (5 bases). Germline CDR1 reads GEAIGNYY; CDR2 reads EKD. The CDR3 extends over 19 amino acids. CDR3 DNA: TGTGCCTGTGACACGGGGGGGCTACGGAGCTCCTGGGACACCCGTCAGATGTTTTTC. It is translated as CACDTGGLRSSWDTRQMFF.

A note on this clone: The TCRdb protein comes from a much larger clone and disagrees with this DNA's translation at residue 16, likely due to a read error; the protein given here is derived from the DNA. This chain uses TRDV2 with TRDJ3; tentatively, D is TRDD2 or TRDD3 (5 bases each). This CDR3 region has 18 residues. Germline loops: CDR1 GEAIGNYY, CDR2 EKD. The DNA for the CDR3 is TGTGCCTGTGACACGGATAGCTCTCTTTCCTGGGACACCCGACAGATATTTTTC. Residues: CACDTDSSLSWDTRQIFF.

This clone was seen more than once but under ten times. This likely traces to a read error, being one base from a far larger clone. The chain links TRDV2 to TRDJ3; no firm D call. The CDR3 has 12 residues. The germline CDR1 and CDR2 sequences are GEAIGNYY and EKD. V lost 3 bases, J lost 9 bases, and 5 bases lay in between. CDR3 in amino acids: CACDSGTRQMFF. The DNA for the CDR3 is TGTGCCTGTGACTCCGGCACCCGACAGATGTTTTTC.

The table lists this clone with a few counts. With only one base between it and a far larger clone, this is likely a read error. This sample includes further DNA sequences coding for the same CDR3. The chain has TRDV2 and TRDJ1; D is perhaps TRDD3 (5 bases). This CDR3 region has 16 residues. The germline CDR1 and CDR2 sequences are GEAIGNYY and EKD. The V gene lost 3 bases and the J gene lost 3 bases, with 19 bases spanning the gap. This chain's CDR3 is CACDPIGRYRADKLIF. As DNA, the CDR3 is TGTGCCTGTGACCCTATCGGGAGATACAGAGCCGATAAACTCATCTTT.

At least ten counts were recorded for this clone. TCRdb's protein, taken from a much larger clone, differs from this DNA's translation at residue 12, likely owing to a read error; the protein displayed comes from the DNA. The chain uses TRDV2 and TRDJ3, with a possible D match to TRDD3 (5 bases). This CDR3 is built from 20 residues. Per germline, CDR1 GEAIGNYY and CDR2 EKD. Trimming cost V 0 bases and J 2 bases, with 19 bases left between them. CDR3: CACDTLGTTNGPWDTRQMFF. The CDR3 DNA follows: TGTGCCTGTGACACCTTGGGGACCACGAACGGCCCCTGGGACACCCGACAGATGTTTTTC.

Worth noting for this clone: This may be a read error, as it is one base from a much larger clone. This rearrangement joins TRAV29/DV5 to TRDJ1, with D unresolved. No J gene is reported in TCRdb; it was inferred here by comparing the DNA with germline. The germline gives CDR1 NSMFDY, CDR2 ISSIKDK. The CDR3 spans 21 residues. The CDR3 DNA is TGTGCAGCAAGCTCGGTCTCTTGTCGAACCTCGGCTTTTCGCAACACCGATGAACTCATCTTT. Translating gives CAASSVSCRTSAFRNTDELIF.

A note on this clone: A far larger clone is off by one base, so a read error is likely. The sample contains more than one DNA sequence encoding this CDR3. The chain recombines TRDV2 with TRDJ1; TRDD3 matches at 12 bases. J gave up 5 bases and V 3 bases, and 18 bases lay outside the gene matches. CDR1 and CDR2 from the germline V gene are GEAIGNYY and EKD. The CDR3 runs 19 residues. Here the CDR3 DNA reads TGTGCCTGTGACCCCGTCGTACTGGGGGATACTTGGAATTCTGATAAACTCATCTTT. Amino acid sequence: CACDPVVLGDTWNSDKLIF.